The clone carrying this T cell receptor beta chain was seen only a few times. The target antigen is unknown. These data belong to a study of CD4 T cells in relation to SARS-CoV-2 and coronaviruses. Study summary: PBMCs were cultured with antigen for 10 days before TCR beta sequencing. The negative reference was HIV-1 Nef peptide pool or peptide-free culture. Study results and caveats: Crossreactive clones expanded significantly less to SARS-CoV-2 than monoreactive clones.

The data were produced by immunoSEQ multiplex PCR, yet TCRdb's version contains in-frame clones alone and is incomplete. Here the sample spans about 28,000 clones, about 70% being singletons. CDR1 and CDR2 (germline): SNHLY, FYNNEI. The CDR3 length is 15 residues. The V and J ends lost 2 bases and 0 bases respectively, with 8 bases between them. CD4+ T cells from unexposed donors were obtained before the COVID-19 pandemic (2011-2018). Isolation of CD4+ T cells took place after less than 11 days in culture. The TCR comes from a human donor in good health. The sequencing sample was made of CD4+ T cells from PBMCs, cultured in vitro. The V and J genes are TRBV2 and TRBJ1-5; the D is unclear. For the CDR3, the DNA is TGTGCCAGCAGTGAACAGTCCTCTAGCAATCAGCCCCAGCATTTT. Protein: CASSEQSSSNQPQHF. Using reference TRBV2 and TRBJ1-5 for the parts outside the CDR3, the full variable domain is EPEVTQTPSHQVTQMGQEVILRCVPISNHLYFYWYRQILGQKVEFLVSFYNNEISEKSEIFDDQFSVERPDGSNFTLKIRSTKLEDSAMYFCASSEQSSSNQPQHFGDGTRLSIL.